The 17 T cell receptor beta chains below come from one sample, sequenced in a study of blood T cell repertoires in COVID-19. The data were produced by immunoSEQ multiplex PCR, yet TCRdb's version contains in-frame clones alone and is incomplete. The repertoire holds 200,000 to 250,000 clones, with over 70% as singletons. The sequencing sample was made of peripheral blood. Receptors were obtained from a woman aged 70-85 years with acute or convalescent COVID-19.

V gene TRBV11-2 combines with J gene TRBJ2-5, with D possibly being TRBD2 (7 bases). Germline values: CDR1 SGHAT, CDR2 FQNNGV. CDR3 length: 16 amino acids. The germline V and J ends were trimmed by 4 bases and 4 bases, with 19 bases remaining between them. CDR3 sequence reads: CASSSGWGGATETQYF. The CDR3 region has the DNA TGTGCCAGCAGCTCCGGCTGGGGGGGGGCTACAGAGACCCAGTACTTC.

The V gene is TRBV18, the J gene TRBJ2-1; 7 bases fit TRBD2. From germline, CDR1 is KGHSH and CDR2 LQKENI. CDR3 size: 16 residues. Trimming at V came to 0 bases and at J to 4 bases, leaving 6 bases not matched to a gene. CDR3 in DNA: TGTGCCAGCTCACCACCGGAGGGACTACCGTACAATGAGCAGTTCTTC. Translating it yields CASSPPEGLPYNEQFF. The variable domain in full, with the rest retrieved from reference TRBV18 and TRBJ2-1, is NAGVMQNPRHLVRRRGQEARLRCSPMKGHSHVYWYRQLPEEGLKFMVYLQKENIIDESGMPKERFSAEFPKEGPSILRIQQVVRGDSAAYFCASSPPEGLPYNEQFFGPGTRLTVL.

The rearrangement links TRBV5-4 to TRBJ2-1, with TRBD2 matching over 10 bases. CDR3 length equals 17 residues. In germline, CDR1 is SGHNT, CDR2 YYREEE (reference sequence). The J segment lost 6 bases and the V segment lost 2 bases, leaving 11 bases of the junction unmatched. CDR3 coding DNA: TGTGCCAGCAGCTTTGGGATAGCGGGGGGAATGTTCAATGAGCAGTTCTTC. Its protein product is CASSFGIAGGMFNEQFF. Full variable domain (missing parts from reference TRBV5-4 and TRBJ2-1): ETGVTQSPTHLIKTRGQQVTLRCSSQSGHNTVSWYQQALGQGPQFIFQYYREEENGRGNFPPRFSGLQFPNYSSELNVNALELDDSALYLCASSFGIAGGMFNEQFFGPGTRLTVL.

The rearrangement joins TRBV21-1 to TRBJ2-7; whether TRBD2, the table's D call, matches the DNA was not checked. TRBV21-1 is an annotated pseudogene. CDR3 length: 16 residues. The CDR3 sequence: CASSAPLAGGSDEQYV. CDR3 bases: TGTGCCAGCAGCGCCCCACTAGCGGGGGGGTCCGACGAGCAGTACGTC.

The CDR3: CASSKAFQTSGLFYEQYV. The CDR3 DNA sequence: TGTGCCAGCAGCAAAGCGTTCCAGACTAGCGGGCTATTCTACGAGCAGTACGTC. This chain joins TRBV21-1 and TRBJ2-7; the table assigns TRBD2, which was not confirmed against the DNA. TRBV21-1 is shown as a pseudogene. The CDR3 covers 18 residues.

The rearrangement links TRBV3-1 (or the pseudogene TRBV3-2) to TRBJ2-3; 9 bases are a match to TRBD2. Germline V gene lookup returns CDR1 LGHDT and CDR2 YNNKEL (reference sequence). The CDR3 sequence is 17 residues long. J gave up 3 bases and V 4 bases, and 11 bases lay outside the gene matches. This chain's CDR3 is CASSLYSGGEETDTQYF. The DNA of the CDR3 is TGTGCCAGCAGCCTCTATAGCGGGGGAGAAGAGACAGATACGCAGTATTTT.

This clone was recorded a few times. This chain connects TRBV4-1 to TRBJ2-2, with 7 bases lining up with TRBD2. The junction had 16 bases not matched to a gene; V was cut back by 2 bases and J by 7 bases. CDR3 length: 18 amino acids. The V gene's germline CDR1 is MGHRA and CDR2 YSYEKL. The CDR3 sequence is CASSQYVSRGDSIGELFF. In nucleotides, the CDR3 is TGCGCCAGCAGCCAATACGTATCTCGGGGGGACTCTATCGGGGAGCTGTTTTTT.

The chain combines TRBV27 with TRBJ1-6; 8 nucleotides match TRBD1. Trimming removed 5 bases from V and 5 bases from J; junction bases left unmatched: 11. CDR3 size: 17 residues. Germline V lookup: CDR1 MNHEY, CDR2 SMNVEV (reference sequence). CDR3 amino acids: CASSLGTGTGDNSPLHF. CDR3 DNA sequence: TGTGCCAGCAGTCTGGGGACCGGGACAGGAGATAATTCACCCCTCCACTTT.

This clone was detected once. The V gene is TRBV7-6, the J gene TRBJ1-4; TRBD1 matches at 7 bases. Per germline, CDR1 SGHVS and CDR2 FNYEAQ. Trimming took 1 base from V and 10 from J; bases not matched to a gene: 6. The CDR3 length is 14 residues. The CDR3 is CASSLERGRGKLFF. CDR3 sequence (DNA): TGTGCCAGCAGCTTAGAAAGGGGGCGCGGAAAACTGTTTTTT.

The rearrangement joins TRBV9 to TRBJ2-3; 13 nucleotides agree with TRBD2. Trimming at V came to 3 bases and at J to 2 bases, leaving 3 bases not matched to a gene. CDR3 length: 16 amino acids. The V gene's germline CDR1 is SGDLS and CDR2 YYNGEE. The CDR3 coding sequence is TGTGCCAGCAGCGCTGGGACTAGCGGGGTCACAGATACGCAGTATTTT. Translation: CASSAGTSGVTDTQYF.

The chain couples TRBV24-1 to TRBJ1-1; possible D gene TRBD1, 5 bases. The germline CDR1 and CDR2 sequences are KGHDR and SFDVKD. V lost 11 bases and J lost 1, with 13 bases in between. This CDR3 is 13 amino acids long. The CDR3 protein is CAIRAGGNTEAFF. CDR3 bases: TGTGCCATTCGGGCCGGGGGGAACACTGAAGCTTTCTTT.

The V call is TRBV6-5, the J call TRBJ2-1, with 10 bases that match TRBD1. The CDR3 consists of 15 residues. Germline trimming cut 6 bases from V and 8 bases from J; bases unmatched to any gene: 10. The germline CDR1 and CDR2 sequences are MNHEY and SVGAGI. The CDR3 nucleotides read TGTGCCAGCAGCCTCCGGGACAGGGGCCCCCATGAGCAGTTCTTC. Amino acids: CASSLRDRGPHEQFF.

The chain carries TRBV6-5 and TRBJ2-1; 9 nucleotides match TRBD2. Germline V gene data show CDR1 as MNHEY and CDR2 as SVGAGI. V trimming: 0 bases; J trimming: 4 bases; junction bases outside the gene matches: 4. There are 16 residues in the CDR3. CDR3 sequence: CASSYSILAGYNEQFF. In DNA form, the CDR3 reads TGTGCCAGCAGTTACTCGATCCTAGCGGGGTACAATGAGCAGTTCTTC.

The chain joins TRBV5-1 to TRBJ1-1, with 9 bases identical to TRBD1. The CDR3 totals 15 residues. Germline values: CDR1 SGHRS, CDR2 YFSETQ. J gave up 4 bases and V 2 bases, and 6 bases lay outside the gene matches. CDR3 protein: CASSFGTGMITEAFF. The CDR3, as DNA: TGCGCCAGCAGCTTCGGGACAGGGATGATCACTGAAGCTTTCTTT.

This clone appeared once. The chain combines TRBV9 with TRBJ2-5, with 11 bases identical to TRBD2. The CDR3 is 17 residues long. The germline V gene has CDR1 SGDLS and CDR2 YYNGEE. After removal of 0 bases from V and 0 bases from J, the junction contained 4 bases not matched to a gene. As DNA, the CDR3 is TGTGCCAGCAGCGTAGCCCCTAGCGGGGGGTACCAAGAGACCCAGTACTTC. This encodes CASSVAPSGGYQETQYF.

CDR3 nucleotides: TGCGCCAGCAGCCAAGATCTGGGGACTTATGGCTACACCTTC. Translated, it gives CASSQDLGTYGYTF. V is TRBV4-1 and J is TRBJ1-2; TRBD1 is a possible D gene (5 bases). Germline V CDR1 and CDR2: MGHRA, YSYEKL. This CDR3 has 14 residues. Trimming left V 0 bases short and J 5 bases short, with 10 bases between.

V is TRBV3-1 (or the pseudogene TRBV3-2) and J is TRBJ1-5; D is uncertain. The germline CDR1 and CDR2 sequences are LGHDT and YNNKEL (reference sequence). The CDR3 is 13 residues long. V was shortened by 0 bases and J by 9 bases, with 9 bases between the two germline ends. The CDR3 reads CASSQDRQTPQHF. The CDR3 coding sequence is TGTGCCAGCAGCCAAGACAGGCAGACGCCCCAGCATTTT.